The clone carrying this T cell receptor (beta chain) occurred many times. Its matching antigen is unknown. The cDNA 3' end received a ligated oligonucleotide with a UMI. An equimolar mix of RC1.1 and RC1.2 primed the beta chain across TRBC1 and TRBC2. TCRdb independently ran MiXCR on the UMI-ligation and nested PCR reads; one entry per CDR3 protein. Found here are some 33,000 distinct CDR3 sequences, about 9.3% of them singletons; the top ten hold about 9.6%. This entry comes from a study of quantifying T cell responses using KT2 cells. Overall study: cDNA was made from DNase-treated RNA using alpha and beta constant primers. General observations from the study: KT2 sequence counts showed saturation when very many KT2 cells were spiked in.

This CDR3 comprises 12 residues. Trimming left V 1 base short and J 10 bases short, with 9 bases between. Sequenced sample: PBMCs spiked with cells of the T cell clone KT2. The receptor was derived from a human donor. The chain is built from TRBV12-3 or TRBV12-4 and TRBJ2-3; D possibly corresponds to TRBD2 (6 bases). The CDR3, as DNA: TGTGCCAGCAGTTTAGGAACGGGAGCGCAGTATTTT. Its protein product is CASSLGTGAQYF.